The rows below give T cell receptor beta chains drawn from one sample of a study of cytomegalovirus exposure and HLA in healthy donors. Assay: immunoSEQ multiplex PCR; the TCRdb copy retains only in-frame clones and omits some. Here the sample spans about 140,000 clones, more than 70% being singletons. Sequencing was performed on PBMCs. These receptor sequences come from a man between 40 and 49 years old in good health and CMV-seronegative. Both conserved end residues are part of each CDR3. The D gene is left open where the match is weak. Clone size appears in some rows only: once, few, many, or a class for an expanded clone.

J | V | D | size | DNA | CDR3
TRBJ1-6 | TRBV7-9 | . | . | TGTGCCAGCAGCTTAGGCTCCAGCTCCTATAATTCACCCCTCCACTTT | CASSLGSSSYNSPLHF
TRBJ2-2 | TRBV7-2 | . | . | TGTGCCAGCAGCTTAGATCGGGGACTCACGAACACCGGGGAGCTGTTTTTT | CASSLDRGLTNTGELFF
TRBJ2-3 | TRBV7-7 | TRBD2 | . | TGTGCCAGCAGCTTAGCACTAGCGGGAGGATTAGATACGCAGTATTTT | CASSLALAGGLDTQYF
TRBJ1-5 | TRBV7-2 | . | . | TGTGCCAGCAGCTTCTATGGTCAGCCCCAGCATTTT | CASSFYGQPQHF
TRBJ2-5 | TRBV19 | . | once | TGTGCCAGTAGCGGGAGAGGTGTCCAAGAGACCCAGTACTTC | CASSGRGVQETQYF
TRBJ2-7 | TRBV19 | TRBD2 | few | TGTGCCAGTGGGGCCTGGGGCGGGGGTAACAACGAGCAGTACTTC | CASGAWGGGNNEQYF
TRBJ1-2 | TRBV15 | . | . | TGTGCCACCAGCAGAGATCCCCAGGGTAACTATGGCTACACCTTC | CATSRDPQGNYGYTF
TRBJ1-5 | TRBV30 | . | . | TGTGCCTGGAGTCCCACGGCTGGGGCGAATCAGCCCCAGCATTTT | CAWSPTAGANQPQHF
TRBJ2-7 | TRBV10-1 | . | . | TGCGCCGGATACAGGGAAGGCTACGAGCAGTACTTC | CAGYREGYEQYF
TRBJ1-2 | TRBV7-2 | . | . | TGTGCCAGCAGCCCGACCCTTCGACCGGGTGGCTACACCTTC | CASSPTLRPGGYTF
TRBJ2-1 | TRBV30 | . | . | TGTGCCTCTAAGACGCGGGTCTACTACAATGAGCAGTTCTTC | CASKTRVYYNEQFF
TRBJ2-3 | TRBV27 | TRBD2 | . | TGTGCCAGCAGTTTGTGGGGCGGGAGTGTGTCAGATACGCAGTATTTT | CASSLWGGSVSDTQYF
TRBJ2-1 | TRBV7-3 | . | . | TGTGCCAGCAGCTCGGGACACCAGACCAATGAGCAGTTCTTC | CASSSGHQTNEQFF
TRBJ2-7 | TRBV4-3 | . | few | TGCGCCAGCAGCCAAGATGGACAAAAGCAGTACTTC | CASSQDGQKQYF
TRBJ1-5 | TRBV7-2 | TRBD1 | . | TGTGCCAGCAGCGCCGCCTCCGGGACAGGGAATCAGCCCCAGCATTTT | CASSAASGTGNQPQHF
TRBJ2-1 | TRBV7-8 | . | . | TGTGCCAGCAGCCCGTCCCCCGGGAGTCCCTCCTACAATGAGCAGTTCTTC | CASSPSPGSPSYNEQFF
TRBJ2-2 | TRBV5-1 | TRBD2 | . | TGCGCCAGCAGCGCTACCCTAGCGGGGGGGCTGAACGGGGAGCTGTTTTTT | CASSATLAGGLNGELFF
TRBJ2-3 | TRBV15 | TRBD2 | . | TGTGCCACCAGCCCGGACCGGGGGGTGGATACGCAGTATTTT | CATSPDRGVDTQYF
TRBJ2-3 | TRBV10-3 | . | . | TGTGCCATCAGTGTCGGGGGCACAGATACGCAGTATTTT | CAISVGGTDTQYF
TRBJ2-5 | TRBV10-3 | TRBD2 | few | TGTGCCATCAGTGACTCCGGGGGGAACGGCGGGACCCGTTTTGGGACCCAGTACTTC | CAISDSGGNGGTRFGTQYF
TRBJ1-1 | TRBV27 | . | . | TGTGCCAGCAGTTTATGGGCGGGGCGGGGGAACACTGAAGCTTTCTTT | CASSLWAGRGNTEAFF
TRBJ1-5 | TRBV14 | TRBD1 | . | TGTGCCAGCAGCCAAGGGACCGGGACAGGGAGGTTCAGGCACCCGAGACCGCGCAATCAGCCCCAGCATTTT | CASSQGTGTGRFRHPRPRNQPQHF